What follows is one TCR beta chain and its context. Its target is not known. The source of the sample is a study of blood T cells in healthy people across ages. Then a second PCR, running about 6 to 12 cycles, was carried out with a sample-barcoded 5' primer and a J-beta primer mix. Every cDNA molecule carried a tag from a template-switch adaptor bearing 12 random nucleotides. TCRdb itself ran the 5' RACE reads through MiXCR, one entry per CDR3 protein. The sample lists 1,100,000 or so distinct CDR3 sequences, 40% to 45% seen once, with approximately 17% in the top ten. Per-sample yields of isolated PBMCs were at least 6 million. Study-level results: No one knew whether donors had CMV, which possibly confounded expanded clonotype changes. Long-lived and aged donors differed, with more naive CD4+ cells and higher diversity in the long-lived.

From germline, CDR1 is LNHDA and CDR2 SQIVND (reference sequence). This CDR3 has 13 residues. V gene TRBV19 combines with J gene TRBJ2-4, with D tentatively TRBD2 (5 bases). The J call may be wrong; the DNA end is better matched by TRBJ2-7. The sample taken for sequencing was blood. This TCR came from an older woman in good health. The CDR3 spells CASNTGGWDEQYF. The CDR3, as DNA: TGTGCCAGTAACACTGGAGGTTGGGACGAGCAGTACTTC.